Listed here are 32 T cell receptor beta chains from one sample, sequenced in a study of long-term antiretroviral therapy in people with HIV. Version v3.0 of the immunoSEQ assay ran at survey level. Clones were read by immunoSEQ multiplex PCR, and TCRdb kept only the in-frame ones, dropping some. The table includes around 40,000 clones, 70% to 90% detected once. This specimen was unsorted PBMCs, taken just before starting antiretroviral therapy. Receptor source: a young woman with HIV.

The chain links TRBV28 to TRBJ1-2; 7 nucleotides agree with TRBD1. The V gene's germline CDR1 is MDHEN and CDR2 SYDVKM. CDR3 length: 13 residues. Trimming at V came to 6 bases and at J to 4 bases, leaving 5 bases not matched to a gene. The CDR3 sequence is CASRADRSYGYTF. For the CDR3, the DNA is TGTGCCAGCAGGGCGGACAGGTCCTATGGCTACACCTTC.

The chain uses TRBV5-6 and TRBJ1-2; D remains ambiguous. The CDR3 contains 15 residues. CDR1 and CDR2 from the germline V gene are SGHDT and YYEEEE. The V gene lost 0 bases and the J gene lost 9 bases, with 18 bases spanning the gap. CDR3 sequence: CASSLDPGLGYRYTF. CDR3 nucleotides: TGTGCCAGCAGCTTGGATCCAGGATTGGGATACCGCTACACCTTC.

The rearrangement uses TRBV13 and TRBJ2-7; D may be TRBD1 (6 bases). CDR1 is PRHDT and CDR2 is FYEKMQ in the germline V gene (reference sequence). This CDR3 spans 15 amino acids. The V end was cut by 0 bases, the J end by 3 bases, with 12 bases between. The CDR3 is CASSLGGDTLYEQYF. Here the CDR3 DNA reads TGTGCCAGCAGCTTAGGGGGGGACACCCTCTACGAGCAGTACTTC.

The chain recombines TRBV7-9 with TRBJ2-1; D is unclear. The CDR3 extends over 13 amino acids. Looked up from germline, CDR1 is SEHNR and CDR2 is FQNEAQ (reference sequence). V was clipped by 2 bases and J by 0 bases, with 2 bases between them. The DNA for the CDR3 is TGTGCCAGCAGCTTAAACTCCTACAATGAGCAGTTCTTC. Its translation: CASSLNSYNEQFF.

This chain joins TRBV6-5 and TRBJ2-5; D is possibly TRBD1 or TRBD2 (5 bases each). CDR3 size: 13 residues. With 5 bases removed from V and 5 bases from J, the gap between germline ends came to 12 bases. Germline-derived CDR1 and CDR2 are MNHEY and SVGAGI. The CDR3 spells CASSDYGAETQYF. The CDR3 DNA reads as TGTGCCAGCAGTGACTACGGGGCGGAGACCCAGTACTTC.

In this sample, this clone turned up once. This chain uses TRBV7-3 with TRBJ2-7, with 7 bases matching TRBD2. CDR3 size: 17 residues. The germline CDR1 and CDR2 sequences are SGHTA and FQGTGA. The V segment lost 2 bases and the J segment 2 bases; nucleotides outside the gene matches: 12. DNA of the CDR3: TGTGCCAGCAGCTTAGGGCCCGGGGGGTTTACCCCCTACGAGCAGTACTTC. Its translation is CASSLGPGGFTPYEQYF.

V is TRBV4-3 and J is TRBJ2-1; D gene ambiguous. The CDR3 length is 12 residues. The V gene lost 1 base and the J gene lost 6 bases, with 4 bases spanning the gap. CDR1 and CDR2 from the germline V gene are LGHNA and YSLEER. CDR3 sequence reads: CASSQGANEQFF. Written as DNA, the CDR3 is TGCGCCAGCAGCCAAGGAGCCAATGAGCAGTTCTTC.

Concerning this clone itself: One junction end does not reproduce the germline sequence, and a read error may be involved. This sequence joins TRBV2 and TRBJ2-5; D is uncertain. In germline, CDR1 is SNHLY, CDR2 FYNNEI. This CDR3 region has 10 residues. DNA for the CDR3: TGTGCCAGCAGGGAAGAGACCCAGTACTTC. Translated: CASREETQYF.

This chain uses TRBV6-1 with TRBJ1-5; 7 nucleotides match TRBD1. This CDR3 spans 16 amino acids. Unmatched junction bases numbered 6, after V lost 4 bases and J lost 0 bases. Germline V gene lookup returns CDR1 MNHNS and CDR2 SASEGT. The CDR3 region is CASSGLGTVSNQPQHF. The CDR3 DNA sequence: TGTGCCAGCAGTGGTTTAGGGACAGTTAGCAATCAGCCCCAGCATTTT.

This chain joins TRBV7-9 and TRBJ1-5; D not resolved. Trimming left V 5 bases short and J 1 base short, with 9 bases between. The CDR3 extends over 14 amino acids. The V gene's germline CDR1 is SEHNR and CDR2 FQNEAQ (reference sequence). In DNA form, the CDR3 reads TGTGCCAGCAGCCACGAGAGCAGCAATCAGCCCCAGCATTTT. Translation: CASSHESSNQPQHF.

V usage is TRBV7-9 and J usage is TRBJ1-5, with 9 bases lining up with TRBD1. CDR1 and CDR2 from the germline V gene are SEHNR and FQNEAQ (reference sequence). CDR3 length: 14 residues. V dropped 5 bases and J dropped 6; count of bases not matched to a gene: 5. Here the CDR3 DNA reads TGTGCCAGCAGCCCACAGGGGGCGCCTCAGCCCCAGCATTTT. Translating it yields CASSPQGAPQPQHF.

The chain couples TRBV4-1 to TRBJ2-3; tentatively, D is TRBD2 (5 bases). The germline V gene has CDR1 MGHRA and CDR2 YSYEKL. V was clipped by 1 base and J by 2 bases, with 13 bases between them. The CDR3 runs 16 residues. As DNA, the CDR3 is TGCGCCAGCAGCCAAGGGGCAGCGGACCCCACAGATACGCAGTATTTT. Amino acids: CASSQGAADPTDTQYF.

The chain carries TRBV18 and TRBJ1-1; the D gene is possibly TRBD1 (6 bases). V shed 5 bases and J shed 0 bases, with 13 bases lying between them. The CDR3 loop spans 15 amino acids. CDR1 and CDR2 from the germline V gene are KGHSH and LQKENI. In nucleotides, the CDR3 is TGTGCCAGCTCAGAGGGGGGACTCATGAACACTGAAGCTTTCTTT. It yields the protein CASSEGGLMNTEAFF.

This clone was counted a single time. The V and J genes are TRBV7-9 and TRBJ2-3; TRBD2 agrees at 9 bases. V lost 3 bases to trimming and J lost 14 bases; unmatched junction nucleotides: 15. This CDR3 spans 15 amino acids. Germline loops: CDR1 SEHNR, CDR2 FQNEAQ (reference sequence). CDR3 protein: CASSFQGREGFRPYF. The CDR3 DNA sequence: TGTGCCAGCAGCTTCCAGGGGCGGGAGGGATTTAGGCCGTATTTT. The full variable domain, in which reference TRBV7-9 and TRBJ2-3 provide the parts outside the CDR3, is DTGVSQNPRHKITKRGQNVTFRCDPISEHNRLYWYRQTLGQGPEFLTYFQNEAQLEKSRLLSDRFSAERPKGSFSTLEIQRTEQGDSAMYLCASSFQGREGFRPYFGPGTRLTVL.

The chain couples TRBV7-2 to TRBJ1-2; D unclear. Trimming removed 2 bases from V and 7 bases from J, with 8 bases in between. Per germline, CDR1 SGHTA and CDR2 FQGNSA. The CDR3 sequence is 12 residues long. The CDR3 sequence: CASSLLSSGYTF. Written as DNA, the CDR3 is TGTGCCAGCAGCTTACTGTCCAGTGGCTACACCTTC.

The CDR3 nucleotides read TGTGCCAGCAGCCCCCGACGGGGCAATCAGCCCCAGCATTTT. This translates into CASSPRRGNQPQHF. The V and J genes are TRBV7-2 and TRBJ1-5; no clear D gene. The CDR3 loop spans 14 amino acids. Germline CDR1 SGHTA, CDR2 FQGNSA. Trimming shortened V by 5 bases and J by 2 bases, and 10 bases separated the two germline ends.

This chain links TRBV27 with TRBJ2-5, with 13 bases identical to TRBD2. The germline gives CDR1 MNHEY, CDR2 SMNVEV (reference sequence). V lost 5 bases and J lost 3; bases outside the gene matches: 6. The CDR3 length is 16 residues. CDR3 bases: TGTGCCAGCAGTCCTAGGACTAGCGGGGGAAAAGAGACCCAGTACTTC. This gives the protein CASSPRTSGGKETQYF.

The sample holds one count of this clone. The CDR3 sequence: CASSPPPDRPYNEQFF. DNA for the CDR3: TGTGCCAGCAGCCCTCCCCCGGACAGGCCCTACAATGAGCAGTTCTTC. The V call is TRBV21-1, the J call TRBJ2-1; TRBD1, the table's D call, was not compared with the DNA. TRBV21-1 is classified as a pseudogene. The CDR3 length is 16 residues.

The chain recombines TRBV9 with TRBJ2-5; D not resolved. The CDR3 spans 17 residues. V lost 0 bases, J lost 1 base, and 16 bases lay in between. Germline assignment: CDR1 SGDLS and CDR2 YYNGEE. CDR3 in DNA: TGTGCCAGCAGCGTAGACCCCTTAGAAGGGATCCAAGAGACCCAGTACTTC. It yields the protein CASSVDPLEGIQETQYF.

V is TRBV4-1 and J is TRBJ2-5; 10 bases fit TRBD1. The end of the DNA aligns better with TRBJ2-7, so the J call may be wrong. The length of the CDR3 is 14 residues. The germline gives CDR1 MGHRA, CDR2 YSYEKL. The DNA for the CDR3 is TGCGCCAGCAGCCATTCGGGACAGGGGTTCGAGCAGTACTTC. Protein sequence: CASSHSGQGFEQYF.

This chain uses TRBV5-1 with TRBJ1-4, with D perhaps TRBD1 (5 bases). V lost 4 bases, J lost 5 bases, and 15 bases lay in between. This CDR3 region has 15 residues. CDR1 is SGHRS, CDR2 YFSETQ, per germline. In nucleotides, the CDR3 is TGCGCCAGCAGCGGGGGTGGAGGTAGGAATGAAAAACTGTTTTTT. This translates into CASSGGGGRNEKLFF.

The CDR3 coding sequence is TGTGCCAGCAGCAATTTTAGGCACAGGGGTTTTCACGAGCAGTACTTC. Its translation: CASSNFRHRGFHEQYF. The rearrangement uses TRBV21-1 and TRBJ2-7; the D call of TRBD1 is as the table states it, not checked on the DNA. TRBV21-1 counts as a pseudogene. The CDR3 contains 16 residues.

This clone was seen once. This sequence joins TRBV7-2 and TRBJ2-7; D call uncertain. The CDR3 totals 14 residues. Deletions cut 0 bases from V and 6 bases from J, with 12 bases between. Germline CDR1 is SGHTA and CDR2 is FQGNSA. CDR3 DNA: TGTGCCAGCAGCTTAGCGCGCGCAGGACCCGAGCAGTACTTC. Translated, it gives CASSLARAGPEQYF.

The DNA of the CDR3 is TGTGCCAGCAGCGGAGGACACTTCATGACCCAGTACTTC. Its protein is CASSGGHFMTQYF. V and J are TRBV27 and TRBJ2-5; either TRBD1 or TRBD2 may fit D (5 bases each). V was trimmed by 6 bases and J by 7 bases, leaving 15 bases between them. There are 13 residues in the CDR3. In germline, CDR1 is MNHEY, CDR2 SMNVEV (reference sequence).

The CDR3, as DNA: TGTGCCAGCAGCACAACAGGGGGTGGCAATCAGCCCCAGCATTTT. This encodes CASSTTGGGNQPQHF. The rearrangement joins TRBV7-9 to TRBJ1-5; 8 nucleotides line up with TRBD1. The J segment lost 2 bases and the V segment lost 5 bases, leaving 5 bases of the junction unmatched. The CDR3 is made up of 15 amino acids. Germline CDR1 SEHNR, CDR2 FQNEAQ (reference sequence).

The rearrangement joins TRBV18 to TRBJ2-6; TRBD1 matches 9 bases. V gave up 3 bases and J gave up 1 base; unmatched junction bases: 10. Germline V CDR1 and CDR2: KGHSH, LQKENI. This CDR3 is built from 19 residues. The CDR3 loop is CASSPRVPGQGSGANVLTF. The CDR3 DNA follows: TGTGCCAGCTCACCGAGGGTCCCGGGACAGGGTTCTGGGGCCAACGTCCTGACTTTC.

The rearrangement joins TRBV2 to TRBJ2-7, with D hard to call. CDR3 size: 12 residues. With 3 bases removed from V and 4 bases from J, the gap between germline ends came to 7 bases. Germline-derived CDR1 and CDR2 are SNHLY and FYNNEI. Here the CDR3 reads CASSDSAYEQYF. The CDR3 bases are TGTGCCAGCAGTGACTCGGCTTACGAGCAGTACTTC. Based on the CDR3 plus reference TRBV2 and TRBJ2-7, the full variable domain is EPEVTQTPSHQVTQMGQEVILRCVPISNHLYFYWYRQILGQKVEFLVSFYNNEISEKSEIFDDQFSVERPDGSNFTLKIRSTKLEDSAMYFCASSDSAYEQYFGPGTRLTVT.

This clone has more than one count but fewer than ten. The CDR3 bases are TGCGCCAGCAGCCAAGATAGGGGGTCTTCGTCTGGAAACACCATATATTTT. This translates into CASSQDRGSSSGNTIYF. The genes are TRBV4-3 and TRBJ1-3, with a possible D match to TRBD1 (6 bases). The CDR3 totals 17 residues. Germline values: CDR1 LGHNA, CDR2 YSLEER. Trimming removed 0 bases from V and 1 base from J, with 13 bases in between.

CDR3: CASSLTTQYF. The DNA for the CDR3 is TGTGCCAGCAGTTTAACGACCCAGTACTTC. The chain links TRBV6-5 to TRBJ2-5; D is undetermined. Trimming removed 4 bases from V and 7 bases from J, with 4 bases in between. This CDR3 region has 10 residues. Germline CDR1 and CDR2: MNHEY and SVGAGI.

This chain links TRBV10-3 with TRBJ1-4; 7 bases align to TRBD1. Germline CDR1 is ENHRY and CDR2 is SYGVKD. Germline trimming cut 3 bases from V and 5 bases from J; bases unmatched to any gene: 9. This CDR3 contains 16 residues. The CDR3 is CAISDQRTGGNEKLFF. CDR3 DNA sequence: TGTGCCATCAGTGACCAAAGGACAGGAGGAAATGAAAAACTGTTTTTT.

This clone was observed a handful of times. The V gene is TRBV19, the J gene TRBJ1-2; weak D call: TRBD1 (5 bases). Between the trimmed V and J ends, which lost 3 bases and 8 bases, there was a span of 13 bases. Per the germline V gene, CDR1 is LNHDA and CDR2 is SQIVND (reference sequence). CDR3 size: 13 residues. CDR3 protein: CASSIWGIGGYTF. Written as DNA, the CDR3 is TGTGCCAGTAGTATCTGGGGGATAGGCGGCTACACCTTC.

This clone was found a few times. The chain combines TRBV7-2 with TRBJ2-7, with D possibly called TRBD1 or TRBD2 (5 bases each). This CDR3 is built from 15 residues. Trimming cost V 5 bases and J 6 bases, with 20 bases left between them. Germline CDR1 reads SGHTA; CDR2 reads FQGNSA. CDR3 sequence reads: CASSGENGDRAEQYF. The CDR3 DNA is TGTGCCAGCAGCGGAGAGAACGGGGACCGCGCCGAGCAGTACTTC.